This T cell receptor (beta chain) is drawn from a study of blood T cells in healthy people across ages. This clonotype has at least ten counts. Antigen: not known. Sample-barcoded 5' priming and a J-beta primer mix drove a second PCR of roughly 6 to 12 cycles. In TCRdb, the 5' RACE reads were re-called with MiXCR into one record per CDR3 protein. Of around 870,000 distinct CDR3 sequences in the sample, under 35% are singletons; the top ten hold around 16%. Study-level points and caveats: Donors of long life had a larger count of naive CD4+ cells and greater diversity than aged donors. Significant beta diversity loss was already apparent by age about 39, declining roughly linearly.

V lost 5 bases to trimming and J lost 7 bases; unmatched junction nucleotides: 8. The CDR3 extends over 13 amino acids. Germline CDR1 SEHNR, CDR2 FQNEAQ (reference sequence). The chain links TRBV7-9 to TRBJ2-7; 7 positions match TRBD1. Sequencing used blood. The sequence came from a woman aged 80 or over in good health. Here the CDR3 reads CASSLRTGREQYF. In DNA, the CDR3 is TGTGCCAGCAGCCTAAGGACAGGACGAGAGCAGTACTTC. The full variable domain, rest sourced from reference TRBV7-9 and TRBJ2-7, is DTGVSQNPRHKITKRGQNVTFRCDPISEHNRLYWYRQTLGQGPEFLTYFQNEAQLEKSRLLSDRFSAERPKGSFSTLEIQRTEQGDSAMYLCASSLRTGREQYFGPGTRLTVT.